The clone carrying this TCR beta chain was observed a single time. Its antigen is still unknown. Primers: 60 Vbeta forward and 13 Jbeta reverse. Here immunoSEQ multiplex PCR was the method, and the copy in TCRdb shows in-frame clones only, minus some. The sample comprises about 69,000 clones, about 74% of which are singletons, and 11% rests with the top ten. These data belong to a study of cytomegalovirus exposure and HLA in healthy donors. Study-wide points: Researchers counted some 150 TCR beta chains as cytomegalovirus-associated. Presence/absence analyses took donor sequencing depth as roughly uniform.

Germline lookup yields CDR1 SGHDT and CDR2 YYEEEE. CDR3 length equals 14 residues. V dropped 4 bases and J dropped 1; count of bases not matched to a gene: 5. All the people who gave samples were healthy bone marrow donors. While unrecorded immune exposures were likely, the donors were nominally healthy when sampled. Sequences were obtained from PBMCs. This chain joins TRBV5-6 and TRBJ2-7, with 7 positions matching TRBD1. This clonotype was obtained from a woman aged 55-69 years in good health and CMV-seropositive. CDR3 protein: CASSRDSRSYEQYF. CDR3 bases: TGTGCCAGCAGCCGGGACAGCAGATCCTACGAGCAGTACTTC.